This T cell receptor (beta chain) originates from a study of shared clonotypes between healthy human individuals. Study-wide background: With ages of 18 to 49, the donors were two women and a few men. Study-wide findings and caveats: In a handful of donors, about 5% of naive CD4 clonotypes appeared in common.

The germline CDR1 and CDR2 sequences are MDHEN and SYDVKM. The CDR3 is 14 amino acids. V dropped 2 bases and J dropped 7 bases, with 12 bases sitting between them. Data came from immunoSEQ multiplex PCR; TCRdb stores just in-frame clones and leaves some out. The table shows 2 million to 3 million clones, with roughly nine tenths occurring only once. Comment on this clone: Its antigen is unidentified.

Sequencing was carried out using naive CD4+ T cells sorted from blood. The subset was: CD45RA+ positively selected. This TCR was sampled from a young man in good health. The rearrangement uses TRBV28 and TRBJ1-5, with D perhaps TRBD1 (6 bases). CDR3 in DNA: TGTGCCAGCAGTTTAGGGGGGCCTCGGCAGCCCCAGCATTTT. Translating gives CASSLGGPRQPQHF.